This T cell receptor beta chain was retrieved from a study of blood T cell repertoires in COVID-19. Study-level background: Spain, Italy and the United States supplied samples that represented acute and convalescent COVID-19. PBMCs, B-cell-depleted T cells, or T cells were the source of the cDNA or gDNA that made up the material.

Original methodology: Nucleated cell counts were estimated from reference gene primer amplification. Libraries were prepared by immunoSEQ multiplex PCR; TCRdb keeps only in-frame clonotypes and omits some of them. From that table come the V and J calls and clone size; the DNA was used to work out D and trimming. The data contain more than 65,000 clones, 60% to 75% of them seen just once; the ten biggest clones take up under 40%. The CDR3 spans 16 residues. After removal of 7 bases from V and 2 bases from J, the junction contained 10 bases not matched to a gene. The germline CDR1 and CDR2 sequences are MGHDK and SYGVNS.

The sequencing input was peripheral blood. This sequence joins TRBV25-1 and TRBJ2-3; 9 bases agree with TRBD2. The sequence was collected from a woman between 70 and 85 years old with acute or convalescent COVID-19. DNA of the CDR3: TGTGCCAGCACCCACCTGGCTAGCGGGGACACAGATACGCAGTATTTT. The encoded protein is CASTHLASGDTDTQYF. The full variable domain, with the rest looked up from reference TRBV25-1 and TRBJ2-3, is EADIYQTPRYLVIGTGKKITLECSQTMGHDKMYWYQQDPGMELHLIHYSYGVNSTEKGDLSSESTVSRIRTEHFPLTLESARPSHTSQYLCASTHLASGDTDTQYFGPGTRLTVL.